The sequence of this T cell receptor beta chain was determined in a study of T cell responses to AZD1222 COVID-19 vaccine listed by TCRdb under 2021. Notes on the research overall: AZD1222 recipients with second doses at about 4 weeks or about 12 weeks were pooled, because spike-specific TCR depth and breadth did not differ between schedules. A total of approximately 240 trial participants underwent TCR sequencing, of whom nearly 210 had received two doses of AZD1222 and around 25 had received two doses of the MenACWY control vaccine. Trial participants were enrolled by age into 18-55, 56-69 and 70-plus year subgroups, with roughly 160, 29 and 62 TCR-sequenced participants respectively.

The full study reports these points: Conclusions about previously exposed vaccinees were limited because only six AZD1222 recipients were SARS-CoV-2 seropositive at baseline. Spike-specific TCR breadth and depth rose significantly after two AZD1222 doses compared with day 0 and with MenACWY recipients. Participants were mostly white British and included more females than males, and it was suggested by the authors that clonal diversity may have been underestimated. In the small 56-69-year group, the increase in depth fell short of significance, most likely because of low power. Nearly half of unique spike-specific TCRs reportedly recognized epitopes outside regions mutated in the B.1.351 and B.1.1.7 variants. Because no day 14 peak-response samples were available, the repertoires could be characterized only after the peak T cell response. CD4 TCRs associated with the vaccine covered the entire spike protein, and the dominant responses were in regions 160-218 and 743-854.

As for this clone: Its antigen target is currently unknown. It has no much larger one-base neighbor in the sample; base qualities were not kept.

Explained via the paper, the time point label denotes: baseline before first vaccination. Samples from vaccinated people were obtained from the UK trials COV001 and COV002, which included a single-blind randomized controlled phase 2/3 trial of AZD1222 (ChAdOx1 nCoV-19) in healthy adults. For TCRbeta chain sequencing, PBMC samples from trial participants were taken at day 0 and at day 28 after the second dose. The V and J ends are trimmed by 4 bases and 6 bases, leaving 16 bases between them. From the germline V gene (reference sequence), CDR1 is SEHNR and CDR2 is FQNEAQ. Including the terminal cysteine and phenylalanine, the CDR3 comprises 15 residues. The retained sequence is limited to the CDR3, 45 bases, with the frame set at the first base. The CDR3 regions of human TCRbeta chains were analyzed by immunosequencing. The original pipeline was this. Repertoire TCRs were checked for matches against a reference library of SARS-CoV-2-specific TCRs that had been generated using the MIRA antigen-specificity platform. Breadth meant the fraction of unique TCRs that were SARS-CoV-2-associated, whereas depth meant the fraction of total T cells that were SARS-CoV-2-associated. Using the MIRA data, each spike-specific TCR was mapped to the spike region that the TCR reacts to and placed in a CD4 or CD8 class. Log10-transformed breadth and depth values were compared by one-way ANOVA with Sidak's multiple comparisons tests. Here the immuneACCESS table is served through TCRdb, limited to in-frame sequences with V and J called. Missing clones are a known gap in these copies; in checked studies unresolved V genes cover under half, and the rest lacks a known reason. For V, J and clone size, that table is used; D and trimming come from the DNA. For this sample there are about 98,000 clones; 80% to 85% appear just once. The ten largest clones capture more than 15% of the sample.

The sequencing here drew on peripheral blood, taken on day 0 of AZD1222 vaccination. Recombination connected TRBV7-9 to TRBJ2-1; the D segment is perhaps TRBD1 or TRBD2, each sharing 5 matched bases. The TCR sequence derives from an adult in good health. The DNA reads as follows: TGTGCCAGCAGCTACGGGACCCTTACCGGCAATGAGCAGTTCTTC. This encodes CASSYGTLTGNEQFF.